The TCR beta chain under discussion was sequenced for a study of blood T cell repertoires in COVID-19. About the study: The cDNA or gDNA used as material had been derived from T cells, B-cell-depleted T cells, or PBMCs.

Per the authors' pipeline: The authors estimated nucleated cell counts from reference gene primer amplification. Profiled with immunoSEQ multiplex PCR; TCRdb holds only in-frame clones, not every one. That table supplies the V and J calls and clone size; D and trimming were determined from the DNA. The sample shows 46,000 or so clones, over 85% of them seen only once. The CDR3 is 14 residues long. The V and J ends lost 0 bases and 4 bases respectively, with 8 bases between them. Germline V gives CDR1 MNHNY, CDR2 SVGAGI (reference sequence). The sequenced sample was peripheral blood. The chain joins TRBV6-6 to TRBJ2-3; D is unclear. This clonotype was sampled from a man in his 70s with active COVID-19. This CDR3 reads CASSYSKAADTQYF. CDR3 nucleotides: TGTGCCAGCAGTTACTCGAAGGCGGCAGATACGCAGTATTTT.